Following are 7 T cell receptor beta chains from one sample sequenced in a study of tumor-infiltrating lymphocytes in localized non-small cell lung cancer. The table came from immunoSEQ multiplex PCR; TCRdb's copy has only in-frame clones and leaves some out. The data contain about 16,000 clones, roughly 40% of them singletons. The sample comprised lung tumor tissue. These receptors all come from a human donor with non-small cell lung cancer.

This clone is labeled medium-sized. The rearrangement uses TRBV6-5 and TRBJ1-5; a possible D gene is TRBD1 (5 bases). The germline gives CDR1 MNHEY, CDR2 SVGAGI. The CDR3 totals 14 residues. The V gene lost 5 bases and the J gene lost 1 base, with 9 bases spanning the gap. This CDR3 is CASSNGGSNQPQHF. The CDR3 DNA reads TGTGCCAGCAGTAACGGGGGGAGCAATCAGCCCCAGCATTTT.

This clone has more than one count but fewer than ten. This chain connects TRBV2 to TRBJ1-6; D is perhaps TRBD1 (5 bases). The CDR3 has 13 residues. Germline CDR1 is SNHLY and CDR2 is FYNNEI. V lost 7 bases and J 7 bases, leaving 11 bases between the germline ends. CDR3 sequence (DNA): TGTGCCAGCACGCCGTACAGGAATTCACCCCTCCACTTT. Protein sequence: CASTPYRNSPLHF.

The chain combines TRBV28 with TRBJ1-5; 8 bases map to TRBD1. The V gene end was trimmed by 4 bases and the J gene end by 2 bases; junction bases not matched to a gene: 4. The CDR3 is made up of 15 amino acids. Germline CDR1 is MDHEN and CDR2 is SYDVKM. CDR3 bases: TGTGCCAGCAGTTCCCAGGGGGCACGCAATCAGCCCCAGCATTTT. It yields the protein CASSSQGARNQPQHF.

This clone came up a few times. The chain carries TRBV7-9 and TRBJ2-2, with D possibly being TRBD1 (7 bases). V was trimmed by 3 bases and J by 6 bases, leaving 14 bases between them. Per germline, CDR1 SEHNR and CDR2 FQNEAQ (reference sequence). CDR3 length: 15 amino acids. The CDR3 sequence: CASSFGRGASGELFF. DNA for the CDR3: TGTGCCAGCAGCTTCGGCAGGGGGGCCTCCGGGGAGCTGTTTTTT.

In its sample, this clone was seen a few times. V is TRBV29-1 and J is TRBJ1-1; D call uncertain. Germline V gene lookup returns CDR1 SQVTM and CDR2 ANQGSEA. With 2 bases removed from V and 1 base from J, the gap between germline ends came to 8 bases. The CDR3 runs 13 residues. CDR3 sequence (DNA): TGCAGCGTTGAAAGCAGGCGGAACACTGAAGCTTTCTTT. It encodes CSVESRRNTEAFF.

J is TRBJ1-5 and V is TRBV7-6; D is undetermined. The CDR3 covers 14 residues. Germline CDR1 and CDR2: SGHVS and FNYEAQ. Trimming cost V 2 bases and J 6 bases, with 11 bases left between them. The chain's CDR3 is CASSLRPDAQPQHF. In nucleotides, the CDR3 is TGTGCCAGCAGCTTAAGGCCGGACGCTCAGCCCCAGCATTTT.

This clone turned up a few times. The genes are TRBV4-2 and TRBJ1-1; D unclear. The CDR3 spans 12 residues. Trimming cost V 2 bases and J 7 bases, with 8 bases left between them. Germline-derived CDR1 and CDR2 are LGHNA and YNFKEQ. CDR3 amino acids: CASSQLVDEAFF. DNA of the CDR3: TGTGCCAGCAGCCAACTGGTCGATGAAGCTTTCTTT.